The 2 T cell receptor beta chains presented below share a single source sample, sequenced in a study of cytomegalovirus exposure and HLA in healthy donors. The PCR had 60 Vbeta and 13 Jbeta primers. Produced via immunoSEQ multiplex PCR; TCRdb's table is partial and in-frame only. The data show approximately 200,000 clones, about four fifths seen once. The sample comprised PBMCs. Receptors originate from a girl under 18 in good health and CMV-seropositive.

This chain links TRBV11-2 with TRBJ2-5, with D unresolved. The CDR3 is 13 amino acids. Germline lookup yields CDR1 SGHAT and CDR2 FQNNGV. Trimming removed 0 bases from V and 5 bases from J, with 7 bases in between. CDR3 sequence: CASSLDPEETQYF. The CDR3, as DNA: TGTGCCAGCAGCTTAGACCCCGAGGAGACCCAGTACTTC.

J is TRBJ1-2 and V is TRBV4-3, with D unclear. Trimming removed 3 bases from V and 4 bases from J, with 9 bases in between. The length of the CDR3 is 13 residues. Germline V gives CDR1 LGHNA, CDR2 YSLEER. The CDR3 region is CASSHEGAYGYTF. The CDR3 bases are TGCGCCAGCAGCCACGAGGGAGCCTATGGCTACACCTTC.